The 10 T cell receptor beta chains given below trace back to one sample, sequenced in a study of T cells in women clearing cervical HPV infection. Method: immunoSEQ multiplex PCR; TCRdb's copy keeps in-frame clones and lacks some. The listing contains 20,000 to 25,000 clones. Sequencing input: blood buffy coat. These receptors all come from a woman between 18 and 70 years old with a cervical HPV16 infection that either progressed to CIN3+ or cleared (not recorded which).

About this clone: The DNA ends 3 residues before the CDR3 does, and the rest of the CDR3 is filled in from the germline J gene. V and J are TRBV4-2 and TRBJ2-3, with D unclear. Germline values: CDR1 LGHNA, CDR2 YNFKEQ. This CDR3 is built from 17 residues. Trimming stripped 0 bases from V and 0 bases from J, with 13 bases between. The CDR3 region is CASSQDAPGASTDTQYF. Partial CDR3 DNA: TGTGCCAGCAGCCAAGATGCACCAGGTGCTAGCACAGATACG.

As to this clone: The missing CDR3 end, 3 residues past where the read stops, is filled in from the germline J gene. The V and J genes are TRBV19 and TRBJ1-2; a weak D match, TRBD1 (6 bases). Trimming took off 4 bases at V and 5 bases at J, with 20 bases between the two ends. The CDR3 contains 16 residues. CDR1 is LNHDA and CDR2 is SQIVND in the germline V gene (reference sequence). CDR3 protein: CASSKIPEGVAYGYTF. CDR3 DNA (partial): TGTGCCAGTAGTAAAATTCCAGAGGGGGTAGCTTATGGC.

With regard to this clone: With the read ending 3 residues before the CDR3 end, the germline J gene is used to fill in that end. This rearrangement joins TRBV7-9 to TRBJ2-2, with 7 bases that match TRBD1. CDR1 is SEHNR and CDR2 is FQNEAQ in the germline V gene (reference sequence). This CDR3 spans 14 amino acids. V lost 5 bases, J lost 6 bases, and 6 bases stayed unmatched. The sequenced part of the CDR3 DNA is TGTGCCAGCAGCCCGACAGGGAGTCCCGGGGAG. This translates into CASSPTGSPGE. The whole CDR3 sequence is CASSPTGSPGELFF.

Concerning this clone: The read ends 3 residues shy of where the CDR3 ends; the end is completed using the germline J gene. The chain uses TRBV10-1 and TRBJ1-2; no clear D. Germline V gene data show CDR1 as WNHNN and CDR2 as SYGVQD (reference sequence). The CDR3 totals 12 residues. CDR3 DNA (partial): TGCGCCAGTTCGACTAGTACCTACGAG. Amino acids: CASSTSTYE. The whole CDR3 region reads CASSTSTYEYTF.

A remark on this clone: The read ends 3 residues before the CDR3 terminus; that terminus is restored from the germline J gene. The chain combines TRBV6-2 or TRBV6-3 with TRBJ1-2, with D unresolved. Germline V gene sequence: CDR1 MNHEY, CDR2 SVGEGT. The CDR3 is 14 amino acids. Here the CDR3 reads CASSQTFPSYDYTF. CDR3 bases read: TGTGCCAGCAGTCAAACCTTCCCGTCCTACGAC.

As for this clone: Sequencing ends 3 residues short of the CDR3 end; the germline J gene provides the rest. The chain carries TRBV7-9 and TRBJ1-2; D remains ambiguous. V lost 2 bases, J lost 1 base, and 8 bases lay in between. The CDR3 sequence is 14 residues long. The V gene's germline CDR1 is SEHNR and CDR2 FQNEAQ (reference sequence). The sequenced CDR3 bases are TGTGCCAGCAGCTTAATTAACAGTAACTATGGC. Translation gives CASSLINSNYG. The entire CDR3 protein is CASSLINSNYGYTF.

On this clone: The read falls 3 residues short of the CDR3 end, and the missing part is taken from the germline J gene. The rearrangement uses TRBV29-1 and TRBJ2-7, with 8 bases matching TRBD2. Per the germline V gene, CDR1 is SQVTM and CDR2 is ANQGSEA. This CDR3 comprises 16 residues. Trimming at V came to 0 bases and at J to 2 bases, leaving 9 bases not matched to a gene. The part of the CDR3 DNA that was read is TGCAGCGTTGAAGAGGGATACCCGGGACTAGCCTACGAG. Its translation is CSVEEGYPGLAYE. The full CDR3 protein is CSVEEGYPGLAYEQYF.

As concerns this clone: From the germline J gene comes the end of the CDR3, since the read stops 3 residues before it. V and J are TRBV2 and TRBJ1-2; TRBD1 might be the D (5 bases). The CDR3 is made up of 15 amino acids. CDR1 and CDR2 (germline): SNHLY, FYNNEI. V was cut by 6 bases and J by 4 bases, with 18 bases left in between. CDR3 sequence reads: CASRLTQTEVYGYTF. The part of the CDR3 DNA that was read is TGTGCCAGCAGGTTAACCCAGACAGAAGTCTATGGC.

About this clone: Read coverage stops 3 residues before the CDR3 terminus; the germline J gene supplies the remainder. V and J are TRBV11-2 and TRBJ1-4; D is possibly TRBD1 (6 bases). This CDR3 comprises 13 residues. Germline V lookup: CDR1 SGHAT, CDR2 FQNNGV. CDR3 DNA, as far as it was read: TGTGCCAGCATGGGGGCTGGGGCCAACGTA. Amino acid sequence: CASMGAGANV. The full CDR3 sequence reads CASMGAGANVLFF.

Of note for this clone: The read is 3 residues too short to cover the CDR3 end, so that end is filled in from the germline J gene. The gene calls are TRBV7-9 and TRBJ1-6; D gene uncertain. V was clipped by 5 bases and J by 5 bases, with 4 bases between them. The germline V gene encodes CDR1 SEHNR and CDR2 FQNEAQ (reference sequence). The CDR3 is 12 amino acids. CDR3 DNA (partial): TGTGCCAGCAGCCAGGATAATTCACCC. Protein: CASSQDNSP. The whole CDR3 protein is CASSQDNSPLHF.